This T cell receptor beta chain was identified during a study of beta chain features in type 1 diabetes. Expressed TCRB transcripts were sequenced after all isolated RNA was converted to cDNA. Some 4 million reads on average were seen across naive, central memory and regulatory T cell samples. Assay: immunoSEQ multiplex PCR; the TCRdb copy retains only in-frame clones and omits some. The sample has about 230,000 clones; under 20% are singletons. General observations from the study: In all four CD4+ subsets, TCRB CDR3 length was significantly, moderately reduced in type 1 diabetes.

A few counts support this clone. Its specificity is unknown. Sorting of CD4+ naive, central memory, regulatory and stem cell-like memory cells was performed via CD45RO/CCR7/CD25/CD127/CD95/CD27. CDR1 and CDR2 (germline): SEHNR, FQNEAQ (reference sequence). This CDR3 contains 14 residues. Trimming left V 6 bases short and J 1 base short, with 13 bases between. The J gene is TRBJ2-7, the V gene TRBV7-9, with D possibly matching TRBD1 (5 bases). Sequenced material: naive CD4+ T cells from blood. This TCR came from a young man with type 1 diabetes. CDR3 in amino acids: CASRSQKGSYEQYF. The CDR3 region has the DNA TGTGCCAGCAGGAGTCAGAAGGGGTCCTACGAGCAGTACTTC.